This T cell receptor beta chain emerged from a study of T cell responses to AZD1222 COVID-19 vaccine. With V trimmed by 5 bases and J by 7 bases, 9 bases remained unmatched. Germline V CDR1 and CDR2: MNHEY, SMNVEV (reference sequence). CDR3 length equals 14 residues. Sequencing was performed with immunoSEQ multiplex PCR; in TCRdb, only in-frame clones are kept and a portion is missing. The sample contains roughly 70,000 clones, approximately 80% of which appear only once. This clone came up once. Its antigen is undetermined. Notes on the study in general: CD4 TCRs linked to vaccination spanned spike, dominating at 160-218 and 743-854. Only six or seven AZD1222 recipients were seropositive at baseline. Donors were largely white British and mainly female; clonal diversity was possibly underestimated. Variant regions that are unmutated are reportedly the target of nearly half of spike-specific TCRs.

The input for sequencing was peripheral blood, taken 28 days after the second AZD1222 dose. The V call is TRBV27, the J call TRBJ1-1; TRBD1 matches 8 bases. This sequence originates from an adult who received the AZD1222 COVID-19 vaccine. Here the CDR3 DNA reads TGTGCCAGCAGTCTCCGCCGGGACAGGCTTGAAGCTTTCTTT. Its translation is CASSLRRDRLEAFF.